These 11 T cell receptor beta chains were all obtained from the same sample, sequenced in a study of T cell repertoires in cytomegalovirus infection. A single record per CDR3 protein comes from TCRdb applying MiXCR to the reads. This table holds nearly 650,000 distinct CDR3 sequences, approximately 25% found once. The source material was CD8+ T cells from PBMCs. The receptors derive from a human donor in good health (CMV status not recorded). Some clones in this sample may be carry-over from other donors' samples.

As concerns this clonotype: One base away lies a much larger clone, so this may be a sequencing read error. The chain has TRBV12-3 or TRBV12-4 and TRBJ1-4; D possibly corresponds to TRBD1 (6 bases). V lost 10 bases, J lost 3 bases, and 15 bases lay in between. CDR3 length: 14 amino acids. CDR3 DNA: TGTGCCAACAGGGAGGGGAAGGCTAATGAAAAACTGTTTTTT. It specifies CANREGKANEKLFF.

The chain joins TRBV18 to TRBJ1-5; a possible D gene is TRBD1 (5 bases). Germline assignment: CDR1 KGHSH and CDR2 LQKENI. The V and J ends lost 6 bases and 2 bases respectively, with 17 bases between them. The CDR3 sequence is 16 residues long. CDR3 DNA sequence: TGTGCCAGCTCTCAGGGAGCGGGCATAGGCAATCAGCCCCAGCATTTT. Translation: CASSQGAGIGNQPQHF.

This clonotype was seen at least ten times. The chain carries TRBV7-8 and TRBJ2-1; maybe TRBD1 (5 bases). Germline loops: CDR1 SGHVS, CDR2 FQNEAQ. The V gene lost 6 bases and the J gene lost 6 bases, with 9 bases spanning the gap. The CDR3 runs 12 residues. The CDR3 sequence: CASRDIANEQFF. CDR3 nucleotide sequence: TGTGCCAGCAGGGACATTGCCAATGAGCAGTTCTTC.

This clonotype was recorded at least ten times. V and J are TRBV7-6 and TRBJ2-3; 13 positions match TRBD2. This CDR3 has 17 residues. CDR1 is SGHVS, CDR2 FNYEAQ, per germline. V shed 2 bases and J 1 base; nucleotides not matched to a gene: 3. The CDR3 DNA reads as TGTGCCAGCAGCTTACGAGGACTAGCGGGGGGCACAGATACGCAGTATTTT. Its protein is CASSLRGLAGGTDTQYF.

In this sample, this clonotype turned up many times. The chain combines TRBV7-2 with TRBJ2-3; D may correspond to TRBD1 or TRBD2 (5 bases each). V was pared by 5 bases and J by 5 bases, with 26 bases between. There are 18 residues in the CDR3. Germline V lookup: CDR1 SGHTA, CDR2 FQGNSA. The CDR3 nucleotides are TGTGCCAGCAGCGATATTCATCTTACTGTCGGGGCGGAAGATACGCAGTATTTT. It specifies CASSDIHLTVGAEDTQYF.

This clonotype was counted a few times. This chain uses TRBV20-1 with TRBJ1-5, with D tentatively TRBD1 (6 bases). V was clipped by 0 bases and J by 4 bases, with 19 bases between them. CDR3 length equals 17 residues. Germline-derived CDR1 and CDR2 are DFQATT and SNEGSKA (reference sequence). CDR3 DNA: TGCAGTGCTAGAGATCTAAGAACAGGGTTAGGGAATCAGCCCCAGCATTTT. This translates into CSARDLRTGLGNQPQHF.

This clonotype appeared a few times. The gene calls are TRBV20-1 and TRBJ2-3; the D is unclear. The length of the CDR3 is 13 residues. Trimming pared 3 bases from V and 1 base from J, leaving 8 bases between. Germline lookup yields CDR1 DFQATT and CDR2 SNEGSKA (reference sequence). The CDR3 spells CSARGKGTDTQYF. The CDR3, as DNA: TGCAGTGCTAGGGGAAAGGGCACAGATACGCAGTATTTT.

This clonotype was recorded a few times. V and J are TRBV6-2 or TRBV6-3 and TRBJ2-7, with unresolved D. Trimming removed 0 bases at V and 4 bases at J, with 13 bases between. CDR1 is MNHEY and CDR2 is SVGEGT in the germline V gene. The CDR3 contains 15 residues. The CDR3 sequence is CASSYSEAGPYEQYV. CDR3 DNA sequence: TGTGCCAGCAGTTACTCGGAAGCTGGACCATACGAGCAGTACGTC.

The chain carries TRBV12-5 and TRBJ2-3; D remains unclear. Germline lookup yields CDR1 LGHNT and CDR2 FRNRAP. The V gene lost 1 base and the J gene lost 0 bases, with 5 bases spanning the gap. This CDR3 has 14 amino acids. In DNA form, the CDR3 reads TGTGCTAGTGGTTTGGGGTCTAGCACAGATACGCAGTATTTT. It encodes CASGLGSSTDTQYF. Supplemented by reference TRBV12-5 and TRBJ2-3, the full variable domain reads DARVTQTPRHKVTEMGQEVTMRCQPILGHNTVFWYRQTMMQGLELLAYFRNRAPLDDSGMPKDRFSAEMPDATLATLKIQPSEPRDSAVYFCASGLGSSTDTQYFGPGTRLTVL.

This chain links TRBV7-9 with TRBJ2-7; D is possibly TRBD2 (6 bases). The CDR3 length is 13 residues. Trimming left V 3 bases short and J 7 bases short, with 13 bases between. CDR1 is SEHNR and CDR2 is FQNEAQ in the germline V gene (reference sequence). The CDR3 DNA reads TGTGCCAGCAGCTTGTTTGGCGGGGAAGAGCAGTACGTC. Its protein product is CASSLFGGEEQYV.

The V gene is TRBV6-5, the J gene TRBJ2-3, with D unresolved. This CDR3 region has 13 residues. V lost 8 bases and J lost 4, with 13 bases in between. Germline V gene sequence: CDR1 MNHEY, CDR2 SVGAGI. The CDR3 bases are TGTGCCAGCTCCACCCTTATATCAGATACGCAGTATTTT. Its protein is CASSTLISDTQYF.